These T cell receptor beta chains were read from a single sample in a study of cytomegalovirus exposure and HLA in healthy donors. Measured with immunoSEQ multiplex PCR; TCRdb has only the in-frame clones, and not every one. The data show about 130,000 clones, approximately 80% seen once. Sequenced input: PBMCs. These receptors all come from a girl between 2 and 10 years old in good health and CMV-seronegative. The CDR3 runs from the conserved cysteine through the conserved F or W.

v_call: TRBV21-1
j_call: TRBJ2-7
cdr3_aa: CASSILGQGPNRWQYF

v_call: TRBV5-4
j_call: TRBJ1-4
cdr3_aa: CASSLEGSTNEKLFF

v_call: TRBV6-1
j_call: TRBJ1-1
cdr3_aa: CASSETGVNTEAFF

v_call: TRBV27
j_call: TRBJ2-7
cdr3_aa: CASSPPQPDGAGRYEQYF

v_call: TRBV19
j_call: TRBJ1-1
cdr3_aa: CASSISLPLPEAFF

v_call: TRBV5-8
j_call: TRBJ1-4
cdr3_aa: CASSLLRGEGIGEKLFF

v_call: TRBV18
j_call: TRBJ2-3
cdr3_aa: CASSPQQGNGDTQYF

v_call: TRBV30
j_call: TRBJ1-4
cdr3_aa: CAWTNAGNSEKLFF

v_call: TRBV28
j_call: TRBJ1-6
cdr3_aa: CASNTPAQGAYNSPLHF

v_call: TRBV5-1
j_call: TRBJ1-1
cdr3_aa: CASSLAGGGNTEAFF

v_call: TRBV30
j_call: TRBJ2-1
cdr3_aa: CAWSVRRRDKLHNEQFF

v_call: TRBV15
j_call: TRBJ2-1
cdr3_aa: CATSSTIGPRGRITVAYNEQFF

v_call: TRBV28
j_call: TRBJ1-5
cdr3_aa: CASSRLTVSNQPQHF

v_call: TRBV28
j_call: TRBJ1-5
cdr3_aa: CASRVPDRGRQPQHF

v_call: TRBV6-6
j_call: TRBJ2-6
cdr3_aa: CASIKNRDGANVLTF

v_call: TRBV19
j_call: TRBJ1-1
cdr3_aa: CASTPRQKHTEAFF

v_call: TRBV10-2
j_call: TRBJ2-7
cdr3_aa: CASSEVSSYEQYF

v_call: TRBV7-2
j_call: TRBJ1-5
cdr3_aa: CASSSQISKPQHF

v_call: TRBV30
j_call: TRBJ1-3
cdr3_aa: CACFRTYPSGNTIYF

v_call: TRBV27
j_call: TRBJ2-1
cdr3_aa: CATNSIIHEQFF

v_call: TRBV5-8
j_call: TRBJ1-1
cdr3_aa: CASSTWTGNTEAFF

v_call: TRBV6-1
j_call: TRBJ2-6
cdr3_aa: CASSEVGPSGANVLTF

v_call: TRBV9
j_call: TRBJ1-1
cdr3_aa: CASSVAGSMPDITEAFF

v_call: TRBV7-9
j_call: TRBJ2-5
cdr3_aa: CASSLSRDQETQYF

v_call: TRBV19
j_call: TRBJ2-2
cdr3_aa: CASSPRDRGYTGELFF

v_call: TRBV15
j_call: TRBJ2-1
cdr3_aa: CATSTFGLAGYNEQFF

v_call: TRBV5-1
j_call: TRBJ1-5
cdr3_aa: CASSLAGGGQPQHF

v_call: TRBV4-2
j_call: TRBJ2-2
cdr3_aa: CASSPRYSGVFTGELFF

v_call: TRBV5-6
j_call: TRBJ2-1
cdr3_aa: CASSQDRGPYNEQFF

v_call: TRBV19
j_call: TRBJ1-2
cdr3_aa: CASSPGQDYGYTF

v_call: TRBV6-1
j_call: TRBJ2-5
cdr3_aa: CASSEPTSKETQYF

v_call: TRBV11-2
j_call: TRBJ1-3
cdr3_aa: CASRRWGESSKSGNTIYF

v_call: TRBV4-2
j_call: TRBJ1-4
cdr3_aa: CASSQDSGGSNEKLFF

v_call: TRBV5-4
j_call: TRBJ1-1
cdr3_aa: CASSLGTAPRWDTEAFF

v_call: TRBV28
j_call: TRBJ1-1
cdr3_aa: CASSLSGIYRDTEAFF

v_call: TRBV2
j_call: TRBJ2-2
cdr3_aa: CASSDSALTGELFF

v_call: TRBV29-1
j_call: -
cdr3_aa: CSANTGSYEQYF

v_call: TRBV7-2
j_call: -
cdr3_aa: CASSLGLAGGTYEQYF

v_call: TRBV13
j_call: TRBJ2-5
cdr3_aa: CASTSGRLAGPQYF

v_call: TRBV27
j_call: TRBJ1-2
cdr3_aa: CASSLGAGNYGYTF

v_call: TRBV10-3
j_call: TRBJ2-1
cdr3_aa: CAISEPRGAHNEQFF

v_call: TRBV7-9
j_call: TRBJ2-2
cdr3_aa: CASTSASELFF

v_call: TRBV4-1
j_call: TRBJ2-7
cdr3_aa: CASSQEPGHSYEQYF

v_call: TRBV30
j_call: TRBJ2-6
cdr3_aa: CAWSALRFSGANVLTF

v_call: TRBV27
j_call: TRBJ1-1
cdr3_aa: CASSFGENTEAFF

v_call: TRBV7-9
j_call: TRBJ1-1
cdr3_aa: CASSPIMDSFRPEAFF

v_call: TRBV5-4
j_call: TRBJ2-2
cdr3_aa: CASSLDSGGTGELFF

v_call: TRBV6-1
j_call: -
cdr3_aa: CASSDPYIAGGLSYEQYF

v_call: TRBV6-1
j_call: TRBJ2-1
cdr3_aa: CASSEGQGSYNEQFF

v_call: TRBV15
j_call: TRBJ1-2
cdr3_aa: CATSRDRGLGGYTF

v_call: TRBV4-2
j_call: TRBJ1-5
cdr3_aa: CASSQHNQPQHF

v_call: TRBV5-6
j_call: TRBJ1-5
cdr3_aa: CASSEWGQTNQPQHF

v_call: TRBV6-5
j_call: TRBJ1-2
cdr3_aa: CASGSPGIGYTF

v_call: TRBV27
j_call: TRBJ2-7
cdr3_aa: CASSWREGSYEQYF